This T cell receptor beta chain was obtained from a study of shared clonotypes between healthy human individuals. Study-level information: Every donor yielded three CD4 naive, three CD4 memory, two CD8 naive and one CD8 memory plate. The study's findings and limits: Limited genetic and exposure-history diversity came from having few donors. For sorted subsets, rarefaction showed incomplete sequencing despite large depth.

Naivety among CD8 cells was defined by CD45RO negativity and positive CCR7 selection, thereby excluding terminally differentiated effector memory CD45RA+ cells. For this clone: No antigen is known for it.

Germline CDR1 SGHAT, CDR2 FQNNGV. This CDR3 is 19 amino acids long. V shed 5 bases and J 7 bases; nucleotides not matched to a gene: 18. For each subset, genomic DNA was distributed in equal portions over several immunoSEQ plates. The method was immunoSEQ multiplex PCR; TCRdb's version includes in-frame clones alone and lacks a portion of them. The sample records more than 2 million clones, about 95% being singletons. The J gene is TRBJ2-2, the V gene TRBV11-2; the match to TRBD1 covers 11 bases. The TCR comes from a man aged 18 to 30 in good health. Source material: naive CD8+ T cells sorted from blood. The CDR3 reads CASSLGQGAWAGHGGELFF. For the CDR3, the DNA is TGTGCCAGCAGCCTCGGACAGGGGGCGTGGGCGGGGCACGGCGGGGAGCTGTTTTTT.